These 15 T cell receptor beta chains originate from one sample sequenced in a study of T-cell memory formation after mild COVID-19. TCRdb processed the 5' RACE reads anew with MiXCR; each CDR3 protein has one entry. The sample includes a few hundred thousand distinct CDR3 sequences, roughly 15% of them seen just once. Sample: PBMCs or a T cell subset sorted from them (not recorded which). The origin of the receptors is a man younger than 35 who had mild COVID-19 (a few samples of this study predate the infection). Cell type and time point are not known.

The CDR3, as DNA: TGCGCCAGCAGCTTGGGTCGGGGAGGGGATAATGAGCAGTTCTTC. It translates to CASSLGRGGDNEQFF. The chain carries TRBV5-1 and TRBJ2-1, with TRBD2 matching over 7 bases. The CDR3 runs 15 residues. V trimming: 0 bases; J trimming: 7 bases; junction bases outside the gene matches: 7. From germline, CDR1 is SGHRS and CDR2 YFSETQ.

A few counts support this clonotype. In DNA form, the CDR3 reads TGTGCCACCAGCAGAGACTCGGTAGAGCAGTACTTC. It encodes CATSRDSVEQYF. The chain carries TRBV15 and TRBJ2-7; D is uncertain. This CDR3 contains 12 residues. The germline CDR1 and CDR2 sequences are LNHNV and YYDKDF (reference sequence). Trimming took 0 bases from V and 7 from J, leaving 7 bases between them.

This clonotype was picked up a small number of times. The J gene is TRBJ1-2, the V gene TRBV5-1; unclear D gene. Between the trimmed V and J ends, which lost 4 bases and 4 bases, there was a span of 5 bases. CDR1 and CDR2 (germline): SGHRS, YFSETQ. The CDR3 spans 11 residues. CDR3 sequence: CASSTGYGYTF. The CDR3 coding sequence is TGCGCCAGCAGCACCGGCTATGGCTACACCTTC.

The chain is built from TRBV25-1 and TRBJ2-3, with TRBD2 matching over 8 bases. The CDR3 loop spans 13 amino acids. Trimming removed 5 bases from V and 5 bases from J; junction bases left unmatched: 3. Germline loops: CDR1 MGHDK, CDR2 SYGVNS. This CDR3 is CASSFGRGDTQYF. The DNA of the CDR3 is TGTGCCAGCAGTTTCGGGAGGGGAGATACGCAGTATTTT.

The chain has TRBV4-3 and TRBJ2-3; D is unclear. Trimming removed 0 bases from V and 1 base from J, with 11 bases in between. The germline V gene encodes CDR1 LGHNA and CDR2 YSLEER. This CDR3 contains 16 residues. CDR3 bases: TGCGCCAGCAGCCAAGATTTCTGGGAAGGCACAGATACGCAGTATTTT. As protein: CASSQDFWEGTDTQYF.

This clonotype was observed at least ten times. The chain combines TRBV15 with TRBJ2-5; a possible D gene is TRBD2 (5 bases). The germline V gene has CDR1 LNHNV and CDR2 YYDKDF (reference sequence). V lost 0 bases and J lost 4, with 12 bases in between. This CDR3 has 15 amino acids. For the CDR3, the DNA is TGTGCCACCAGCAGAGACCGCGCAGGAGGAGAGACCCAGTACTTC. Translating gives CATSRDRAGGETQYF.

This clonotype turned up a few times. The gene calls are TRBV6-5 and TRBJ2-1; D possibly corresponds to TRBD1 (6 bases). The CDR3 is 13 amino acids. The germline gives CDR1 MNHEY, CDR2 SVGAGI. V was clipped by 6 bases and J by 7 bases, with 13 bases between them. The CDR3 bases are TGTGCCAGCAGACAGGGAGTCACGAATGAGCAGTTCTTC. This sequence encodes CASRQGVTNEQFF.

The gene calls are TRBV11-2 and TRBJ1-1; D gene ambiguous. Germline V gene sequence: CDR1 SGHAT, CDR2 FQNNGV. V gave up 3 bases and J gave up 3 bases, with 11 bases separating them. The CDR3 runs 14 residues. CDR3 loop: CASSLGSRDTEAFF. The CDR3, as DNA: TGTGCCAGCAGCTTGGGAAGCCGCGACACTGAAGCTTTCTTT.

V gene TRBV7-2 combines with J gene TRBJ2-6; D remains ambiguous. Germline-derived CDR1 and CDR2 are SGHTA and FQGNSA. V was clipped by 4 bases and J by 0 bases, with 13 bases between them. CDR3 length: 17 residues. The CDR3 DNA reads TGTGCCAGCAGCTCCCATGCGAGTAGCTCTGGGGCCAACGTCCTGACTTTC. It yields the protein CASSSHASSSGANVLTF.

The chain has TRBV12-3 or TRBV12-4 and TRBJ1-2, with no clear D. CDR3 length: 13 amino acids. Trimming took 11 bases from V and 5 from J, leaving 18 bases between them. The CDR3 spells CAGYGDAGYGYTF. CDR3 nucleotides: TGTGCCGGATACGGAGACGCGGGGTATGGCTACACCTTC.

J is TRBJ2-7 and V is TRBV7-2; 9 nucleotides agree with TRBD1. Germline assignment: CDR1 SGHTA and CDR2 FQGNSA. V shed 5 bases and J 6 bases; nucleotides not matched to a gene: 5. This CDR3 is 13 amino acids long. The CDR3 spells CASSPGTGSEQYV. The CDR3 DNA follows: TGTGCCAGCAGCCCCGGGACAGGGTCCGAGCAGTACGTC.

The chain uses TRBV29-1 and TRBJ1-1; the D is unclear. This CDR3 comprises 12 residues. V lost 4 bases, J lost 4 bases, and 10 bases lay in between. Germline V lookup: CDR1 SQVTM, CDR2 ANQGSEA. The CDR3 DNA follows: TGCAGCGTTGTAACTTTGGGCACTGAAGCTTTCTTT. Protein product: CSVVTLGTEAFF.

This clonotype was detected a few times. This chain links TRBV7-9 with TRBJ2-3, with TRBD2 matching over 10 bases. Trimming cost V 5 bases and J 4 bases; bases outside gene matches: 6. CDR3 size: 15 residues. Germline V gene sequence: CDR1 SEHNR, CDR2 FQNEAQ (reference sequence). The CDR3 DNA sequence: TGTGCCAGCAGCGTCAGCGGGGGGGCCTCAGATACGCAGTATTTT. Its translation is CASSVSGGASDTQYF.

This clonotype was seen a single time. The gene calls are TRBV29-1 and TRBJ1-3; tentatively, D is TRBD1 (6 bases). The CDR3 covers 16 residues. The V end lost 4 bases, the J end lost 0 bases, and 16 bases lay between the germline ends. CDR1 is SQVTM, CDR2 ANQGSEA, per germline. Here the CDR3 DNA reads TGCAGCGTTGCGAATCGGACAGCGCGCTCTGGAAACACCATATATTTT. This gives the protein CSVANRTARSGNTIYF. The full variable domain, in which reference TRBV29-1 and TRBJ1-3 provide the parts outside the CDR3, is SAVISQKPSRDICQRGTSLTIQCQVDSQVTMMFWYRQQPGQSLTLIATANQGSEATYESGFVIDKFPISRPNLTFSTLTVSNMSPEDSSIYLCSVANRTARSGNTIYFGEGSWLTVV.

This clonotype was counted only a few times. The rearrangement uses TRBV11-3 and TRBJ2-1; D is unresolved. CDR1 and CDR2 (germline): SGHNT, YENEEA. Trimming removed 3 bases from V and 5 bases from J, with 8 bases in between. The CDR3 is made up of 13 amino acids. CDR3 DNA sequence: TGTGCCAGCAGCTTTCAAACGAACAATGAGCAGTTCTTC. It translates to CASSFQTNNEQFF.